These T cell receptor beta chains were read from a single sample in a study of cytomegalovirus exposure and HLA in healthy donors. TCRdb's copy holds only in-frame clones and misses some; the assay was immunoSEQ multiplex PCR. This sample has about 110,000 clones; 55% to 75% occur once, and the top ten carry just over 8%. The sample comprised PBMCs. The receptor set was obtained from a woman between 35 and 50 years old in good health and CMV-seropositive. The conserved cysteine and the conserved F or W are not part of the CDR3 here.

cdr3_aa v_call
ARSFQGAGSEQY TRBV5-3
ATSSGQAGNTIY TRBV15
ASSVGLAGGPGDTQY TRBV7-2
ASSPPGGGEETQY TRBV6-1
ASSSRQLDTQY TRBV18
ASSPGQMNEKLF TRBV7-9
ASSSPPGGYEQY TRBV7-9
ASTWGSGGVNEKLF TRBV5-1
ASSSGQGTADTQY TRBV4-3
AGGAGSHSQETQY TRBV10-3
ASRRGLEGEKLF TRBV6-5
AWTYLTEETQY TRBV30
ATLRQGGDTEAF TRBV10-3
ASSGTSSYGYT TRBV6-1
ASSMGQYNEQF TRBV18
ASTPEGTTNTEAF TRBV2
ASSTVGGDYGYT TRBV5-1
ASTRGSYNEQF TRBV6-6
ATSTRDTSTDAQY TRBV15
ASSSLTAWGGTEAF TRBV7-8
ASRPDKNTEAF TRBV7-9
ASSLQGRNQPQH TRBV11-2
ASSSRTSGTQETQY TRBV5-6
ASSRRTSGGGRETQY TRBV4-2
ASSLNRRTEAF TRBV27
ASSVAAVSNYGYT TRBV9
ASSPGTPGRNTIY TRBV5-1
ASSAYRGQGISPLH TRBV18
ASSSDRTMRTNEKLF TRBV5-1
ASFRGCQPQH TRBV7-4
ASSLAPDRLYGYT TRBV7-9
ASSEQGFGNQPQH TRBV6-1
ASSQDWARGPGELF TRBV4-1
ASSQERVNYEQY TRBV4-1
ASSGVPRYGTQY TRBV6-1
ASSSGVGATDTQY TRBV7-7
ASTTGVNTIY TRBV6-1
ASSSGSEYNEQF TRBV6-1
ASSVGSGNPEAF TRBV9
ASTRDTPKDTQY TRBV2
ASSFNRGEQF TRBV7-3
ASSYEYEQF TRBV6-5
ASSLGGQGAPFST TRBV7-2
ASSDPRVGGSTEAF TRBV5-1
ASSQDAGRAVNIQY TRBV4-2
ASSQDRVQAF TRBV4-3
ASSRGENTEAF TRBV11-3
ASSLSWGRGETQY TRBV6-5
ASSDGGEQY TRBV7-3
ASSPLAYHEQY TRBV6-5
AISEGQNTGELF TRBV10-3
ASSSRPGSKFYGYT TRBV7-9
ASSVYSTLQETQY TRBV2